The T cell receptor (beta chain) under discussion was sequenced for a study of T cell changes during pregnancy in multiple sclerosis. The CDR3 is 13 amino acids. J lost 2 bases, V lost 10 bases, and 5 bases had no gene match. Germline lookup yields CDR1 LNHDA and CDR2 SQIVND (reference sequence). The repertoire was sequenced with immunoSEQ multiplex PCR; TCRdb's copy has only in-frame clones and lacks some. The table lists around 31,000 clones, around nine tenths of them singletons, with approximately 4.7% in the top ten. Source: CD8+ T cells from peripheral blood mononuclear cells, taken in the second trimester of pregnancy. V and J are TRBV19 and TRBJ1-5; 7 positions match TRBD1. The clonotype originates from a female donor with multiple sclerosis, enrolled in a pregnancy study. This chain's CDR3 is CATEDRGNQPQHF. The CDR3 DNA follows: TGTGCCACTGAAGACAGGGGCAATCAGCCCCAGCATTTT.